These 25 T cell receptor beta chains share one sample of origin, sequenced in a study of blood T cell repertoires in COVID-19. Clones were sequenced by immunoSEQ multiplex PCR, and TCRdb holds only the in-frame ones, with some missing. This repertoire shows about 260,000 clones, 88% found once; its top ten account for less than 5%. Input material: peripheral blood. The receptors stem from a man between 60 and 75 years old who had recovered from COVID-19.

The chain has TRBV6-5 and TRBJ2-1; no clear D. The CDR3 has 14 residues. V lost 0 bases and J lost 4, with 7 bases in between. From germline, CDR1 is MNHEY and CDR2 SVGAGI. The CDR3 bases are TGTGCCAGCAGTTACTCGAACAGTTACAATGAGCAGTTCTTC. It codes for CASSYSNSYNEQFF.

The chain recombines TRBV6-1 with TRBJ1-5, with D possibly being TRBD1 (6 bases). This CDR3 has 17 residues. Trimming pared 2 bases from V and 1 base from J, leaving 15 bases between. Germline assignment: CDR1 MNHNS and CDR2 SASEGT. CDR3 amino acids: CASSERYRVGSNQPQHF. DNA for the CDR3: TGTGCCAGCAGTGAACGATACAGGGTGGGGAGCAATCAGCCCCAGCATTTT.

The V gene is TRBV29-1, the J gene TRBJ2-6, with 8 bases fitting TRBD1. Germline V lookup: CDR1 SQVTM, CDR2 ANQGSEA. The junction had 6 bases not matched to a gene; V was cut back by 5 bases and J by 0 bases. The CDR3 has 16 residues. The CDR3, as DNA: TGCAGCGTTCCGGACAGGGTGTTCTCTGGGGCCAACGTCCTGACTTTC. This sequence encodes CSVPDRVFSGANVLTF.

CDR3 sequence reads: CAWSVGGAIYEQYF. In DNA form, the CDR3 reads TGTGCCTGGAGTGTCGGAGGGGCCATCTACGAGCAGTACTTC. V is TRBV30 and J is TRBJ2-7, with a weak D call TRBD2 (6 bases). Germline CDR1 is GTSNPN and CDR2 is SVGIG (reference sequence). There are 14 residues in the CDR3. Trimming removed 0 bases at V and 3 bases at J, with 12 bases between.

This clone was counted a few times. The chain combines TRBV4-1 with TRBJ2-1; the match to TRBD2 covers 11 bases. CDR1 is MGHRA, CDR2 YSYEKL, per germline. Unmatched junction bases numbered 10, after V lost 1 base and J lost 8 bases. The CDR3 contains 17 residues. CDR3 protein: CASSQGPLSGGAHEQFF. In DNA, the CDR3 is TGCGCCAGCAGCCAAGGCCCCCTTAGCGGGGGGGCACATGAGCAGTTCTTC.

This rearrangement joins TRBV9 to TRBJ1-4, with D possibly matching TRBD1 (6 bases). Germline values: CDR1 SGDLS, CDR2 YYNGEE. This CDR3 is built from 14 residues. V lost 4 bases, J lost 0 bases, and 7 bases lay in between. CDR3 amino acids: CASSPGATNEKLFF. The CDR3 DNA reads TGTGCCAGCAGCCCAGGGGCAACTAATGAAAAACTGTTTTTT. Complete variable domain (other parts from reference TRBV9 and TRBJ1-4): DSGVTQTPKHLITATGQRVTLRCSPRSGDLSVYWYQQSLDQGLQFLIQYYNGEERAKGNILERFSAQQFPDLHSELNLSSLELGDSALYFCASSPGATNEKLFFGSGTQLSVL.

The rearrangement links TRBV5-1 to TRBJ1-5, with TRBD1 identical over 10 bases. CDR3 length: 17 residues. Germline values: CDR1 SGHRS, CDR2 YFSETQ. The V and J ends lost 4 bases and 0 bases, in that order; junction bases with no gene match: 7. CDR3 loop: CASSPGDRGSSNQPQHF. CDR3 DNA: TGCGCCAGCAGCCCTGGGGACAGGGGCAGTAGCAATCAGCCCCAGCATTTT.

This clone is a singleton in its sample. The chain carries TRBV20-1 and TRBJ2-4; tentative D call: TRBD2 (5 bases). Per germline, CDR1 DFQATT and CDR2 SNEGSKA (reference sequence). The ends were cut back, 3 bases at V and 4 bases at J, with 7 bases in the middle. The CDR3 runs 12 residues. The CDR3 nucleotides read TGCAGTGCTAGTAGCGCAAAAAACATTCAGTACTTC. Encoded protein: CSASSAKNIQYF.

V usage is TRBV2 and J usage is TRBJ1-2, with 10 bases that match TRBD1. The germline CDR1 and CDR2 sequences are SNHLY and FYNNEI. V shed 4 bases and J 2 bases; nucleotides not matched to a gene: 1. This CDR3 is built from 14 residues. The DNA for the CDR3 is TGTGCCAGCAGTGGGGACAGGGGAAACTATGGCTACACCTTC. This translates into CASSGDRGNYGYTF.

DNA for the CDR3: TGTGCCAGCAGCAGAGGACAGGGGATCCCACTTCCCTATGGCTACACCTTC. Encoded protein: CASSRGQGIPLPYGYTF. This chain connects TRBV7-2 to TRBJ1-2; 9 bases agree with TRBD1. This CDR3 region has 17 residues. Germline values: CDR1 SGHTA, CDR2 FQGNSA. V shed 5 bases and J 4 bases; nucleotides not matched to a gene: 14.

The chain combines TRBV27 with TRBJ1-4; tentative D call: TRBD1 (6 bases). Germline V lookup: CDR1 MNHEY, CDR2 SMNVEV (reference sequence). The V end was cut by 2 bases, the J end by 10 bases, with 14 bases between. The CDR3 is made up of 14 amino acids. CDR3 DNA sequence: TGTGCCAGCAGTTTAGGGCAGGGGCTGTCAAAACTGTTTTTT. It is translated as CASSLGQGLSKLFF.

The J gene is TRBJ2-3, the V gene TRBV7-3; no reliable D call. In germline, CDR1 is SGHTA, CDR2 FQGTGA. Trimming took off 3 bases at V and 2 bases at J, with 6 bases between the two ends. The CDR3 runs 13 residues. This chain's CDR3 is CASSFANTDTQYF. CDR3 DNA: TGTGCCAGCAGCTTTGCGAACACAGATACGCAGTATTTT.

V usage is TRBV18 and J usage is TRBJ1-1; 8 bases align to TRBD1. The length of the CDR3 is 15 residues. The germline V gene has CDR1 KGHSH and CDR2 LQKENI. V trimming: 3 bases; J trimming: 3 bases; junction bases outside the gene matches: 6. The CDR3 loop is CASSPGQGRDTEAFF. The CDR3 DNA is TGTGCCAGCTCACCTGGACAGGGAAGAGACACTGAAGCTTTCTTT.

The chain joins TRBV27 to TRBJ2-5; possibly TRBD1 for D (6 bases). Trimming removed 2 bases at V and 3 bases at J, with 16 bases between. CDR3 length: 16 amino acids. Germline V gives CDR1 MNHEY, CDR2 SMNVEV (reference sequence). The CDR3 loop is CASSLDPGRDKETQYF. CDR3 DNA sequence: TGTGCCAGCAGTTTAGACCCGGGTAGGGACAAAGAGACCCAGTACTTC.

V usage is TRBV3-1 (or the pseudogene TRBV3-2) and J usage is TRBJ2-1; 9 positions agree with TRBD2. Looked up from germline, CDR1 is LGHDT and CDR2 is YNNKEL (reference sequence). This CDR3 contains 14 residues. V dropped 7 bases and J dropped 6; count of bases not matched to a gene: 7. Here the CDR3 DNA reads TGTGCCAGCACGCCTAGCGGGGACCGCAATGAGCAGTTCTTC. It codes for CASTPSGDRNEQFF.

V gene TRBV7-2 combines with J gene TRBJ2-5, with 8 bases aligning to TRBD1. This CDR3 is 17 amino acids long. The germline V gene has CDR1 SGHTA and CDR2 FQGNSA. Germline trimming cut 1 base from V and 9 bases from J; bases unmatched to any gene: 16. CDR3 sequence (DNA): TGTGCCAGCAGCTTAGTTCTAGGGACAGGTGTGGGGAAGGCCCAGTACTTC. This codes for CASSLVLGTGVGKAQYF.

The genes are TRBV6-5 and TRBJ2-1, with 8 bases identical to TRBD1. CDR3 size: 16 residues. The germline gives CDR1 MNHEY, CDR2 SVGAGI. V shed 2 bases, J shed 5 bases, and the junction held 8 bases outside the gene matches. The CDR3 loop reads CASSYGGTGFNNEQFF. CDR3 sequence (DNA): TGTGCCAGCAGTTACGGAGGGACAGGCTTCAACAATGAGCAGTTCTTC.

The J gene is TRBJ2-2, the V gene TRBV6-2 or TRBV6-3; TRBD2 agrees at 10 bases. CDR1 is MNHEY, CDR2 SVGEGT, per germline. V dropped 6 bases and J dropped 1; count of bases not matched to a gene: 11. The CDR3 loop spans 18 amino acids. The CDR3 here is CASSPGLAGALNTGELFF. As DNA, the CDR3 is TGTGCCAGCAGCCCTGGTCTAGCGGGGGCCCTGAACACCGGGGAGCTGTTTTTT.

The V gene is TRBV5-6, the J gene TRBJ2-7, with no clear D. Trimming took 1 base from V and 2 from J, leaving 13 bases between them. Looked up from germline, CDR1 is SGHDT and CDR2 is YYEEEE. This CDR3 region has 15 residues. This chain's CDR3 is CASSLYSAVPYEQYF. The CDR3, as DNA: TGTGCCAGCAGCTTGTATTCGGCGGTCCCCTACGAGCAGTACTTC.

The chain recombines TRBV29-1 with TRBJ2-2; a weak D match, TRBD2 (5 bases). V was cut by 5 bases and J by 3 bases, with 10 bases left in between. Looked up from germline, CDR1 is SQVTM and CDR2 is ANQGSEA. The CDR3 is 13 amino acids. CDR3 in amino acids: CSVSNGDTGELFF. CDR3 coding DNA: TGCAGCGTTTCCAACGGGGACACCGGGGAGCTGTTTTTT.

CDR3 protein: CASSYPDRQETQYF. The DNA of the CDR3 is TGTGCCAGCAGTTACCCGGACAGGCAAGAGACCCAGTACTTC. V is TRBV6-5 and J is TRBJ2-5; 7 nucleotides agree with TRBD1. J was trimmed by 2 bases and V by 2 bases; bases with no gene match: 2. The germline gives CDR1 MNHEY, CDR2 SVGAGI. This CDR3 comprises 14 residues.

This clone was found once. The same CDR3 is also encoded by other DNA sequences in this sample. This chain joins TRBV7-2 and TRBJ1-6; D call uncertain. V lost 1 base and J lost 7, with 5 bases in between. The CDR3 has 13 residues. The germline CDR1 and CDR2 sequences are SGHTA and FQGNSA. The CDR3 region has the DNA TGTGCCAGCAGCTTAGGAGGCAATTCACCCCTCCACTTT. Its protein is CASSLGGNSPLHF.

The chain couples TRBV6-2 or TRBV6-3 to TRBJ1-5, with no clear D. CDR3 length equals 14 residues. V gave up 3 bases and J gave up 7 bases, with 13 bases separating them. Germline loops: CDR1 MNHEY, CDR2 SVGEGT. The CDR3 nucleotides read TGTGCCAGCAGTTATCTATCGGGAGAGCAGCCCCAGCATTTT. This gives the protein CASSYLSGEQPQHF.

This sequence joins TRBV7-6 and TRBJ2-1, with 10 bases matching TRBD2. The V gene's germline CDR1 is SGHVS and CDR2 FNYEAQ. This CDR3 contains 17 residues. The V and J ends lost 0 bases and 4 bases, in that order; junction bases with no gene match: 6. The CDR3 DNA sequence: TGTGCCAGCAGCTTAGCGGAAAGCGGGGGGGAATACAATGAGCAGTTCTTC. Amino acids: CASSLAESGGEYNEQFF.

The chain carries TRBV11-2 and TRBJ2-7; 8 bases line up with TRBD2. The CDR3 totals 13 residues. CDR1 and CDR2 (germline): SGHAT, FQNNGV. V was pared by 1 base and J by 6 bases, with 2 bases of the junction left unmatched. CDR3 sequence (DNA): TGTGCCAGCAGCTTAGGCAGCGGGGGCGAGCAGTACTTC. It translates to CASSLGSGGEQYF.